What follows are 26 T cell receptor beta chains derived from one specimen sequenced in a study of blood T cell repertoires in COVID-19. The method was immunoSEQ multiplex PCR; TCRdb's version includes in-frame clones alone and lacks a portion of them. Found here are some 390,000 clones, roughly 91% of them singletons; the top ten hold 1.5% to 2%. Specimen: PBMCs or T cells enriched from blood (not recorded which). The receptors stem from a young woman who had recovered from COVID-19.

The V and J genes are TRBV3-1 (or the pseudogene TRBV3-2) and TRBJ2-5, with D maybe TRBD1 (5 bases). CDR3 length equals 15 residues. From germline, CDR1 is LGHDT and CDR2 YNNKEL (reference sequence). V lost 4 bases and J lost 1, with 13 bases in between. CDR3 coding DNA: TGTGCCAGCAGCCCTGGCCAGGGCCCCCAAGAGACCCAGTACTTC. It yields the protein CASSPGQGPQETQYF.

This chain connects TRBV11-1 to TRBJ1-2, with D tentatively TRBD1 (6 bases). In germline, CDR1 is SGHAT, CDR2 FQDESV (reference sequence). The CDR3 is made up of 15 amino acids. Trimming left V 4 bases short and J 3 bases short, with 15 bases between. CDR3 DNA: TGTGCCAGCAGCTACCACCCCAGGGGTTACTATGGCTACACCTTC. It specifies CASSYHPRGYYGYTF.

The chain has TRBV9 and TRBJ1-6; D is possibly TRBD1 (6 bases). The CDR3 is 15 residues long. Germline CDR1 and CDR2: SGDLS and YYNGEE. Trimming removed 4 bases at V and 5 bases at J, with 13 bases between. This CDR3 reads CASSLKDSDNSPLHF. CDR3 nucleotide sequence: TGTGCCAGCAGCCTGAAGGACAGTGATAATTCACCCCTCCACTTT. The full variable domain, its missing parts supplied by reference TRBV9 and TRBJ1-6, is DSGVTQTPKHLITATGQRVTLRCSPRSGDLSVYWYQQSLDQGLQFLIQYYNGEERAKGNILERFSAQQFPDLHSELNLSSLELGDSALYFCASSLKDSDNSPLHFGNGTRLTVT.

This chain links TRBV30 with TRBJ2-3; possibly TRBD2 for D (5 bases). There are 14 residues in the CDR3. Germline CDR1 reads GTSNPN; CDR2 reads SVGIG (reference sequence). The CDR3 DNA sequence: TGTGCTTATGGGAGCTTGACTAGCACAGATACGCAGTATTTT. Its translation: CAYGSLTSTDTQYF.

CDR3 sequence (DNA): TGTGCCAGCAGTTACGCGGGGGTCTTAGGGGAGCCCCAGCATTTT. Its translation is CASSYAGVLGEPQHF. The rearrangement uses TRBV6-6 and TRBJ1-5, with D perhaps TRBD1 (5 bases). This CDR3 has 15 amino acids. V lost 2 bases and J 8 bases, leaving 16 bases between the germline ends. The germline gives CDR1 MNHNY, CDR2 SVGAGI (reference sequence).

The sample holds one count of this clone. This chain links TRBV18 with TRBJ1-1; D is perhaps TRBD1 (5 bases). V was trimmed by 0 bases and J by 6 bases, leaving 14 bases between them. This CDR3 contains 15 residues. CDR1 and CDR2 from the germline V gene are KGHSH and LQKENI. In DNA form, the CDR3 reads TGTGCCAGCTCACCACCGGGCAGGGCAGACTCTGAAGCTTTCTTT. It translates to CASSPPGRADSEAFF.

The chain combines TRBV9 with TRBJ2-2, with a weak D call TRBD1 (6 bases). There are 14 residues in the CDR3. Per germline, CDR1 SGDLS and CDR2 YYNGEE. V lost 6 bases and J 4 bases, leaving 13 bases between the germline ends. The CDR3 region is CASKTGTRTGELFF. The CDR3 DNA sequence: TGTGCCAGCAAGACCGGGACACGCACCGGGGAGCTGTTTTTT.

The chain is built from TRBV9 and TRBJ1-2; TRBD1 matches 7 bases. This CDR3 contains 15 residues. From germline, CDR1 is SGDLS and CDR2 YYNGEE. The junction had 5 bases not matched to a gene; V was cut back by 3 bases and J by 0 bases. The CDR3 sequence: CASSGGDSPNYGYTF. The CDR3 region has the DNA TGTGCCAGCAGCGGCGGGGACAGCCCTAACTATGGCTACACCTTC.

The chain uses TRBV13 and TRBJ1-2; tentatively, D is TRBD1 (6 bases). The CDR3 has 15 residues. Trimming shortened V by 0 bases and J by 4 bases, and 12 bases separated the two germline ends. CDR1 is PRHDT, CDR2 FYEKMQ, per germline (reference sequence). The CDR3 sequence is CASSLGPGTSYGYTF. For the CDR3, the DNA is TGTGCCAGCAGCTTAGGACCCGGGACAAGCTATGGCTACACCTTC.

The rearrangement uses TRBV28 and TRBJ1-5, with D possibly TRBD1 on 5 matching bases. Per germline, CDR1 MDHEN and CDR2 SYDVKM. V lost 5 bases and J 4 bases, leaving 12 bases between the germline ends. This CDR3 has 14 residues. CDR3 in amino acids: CASSPDSSNQPQHF. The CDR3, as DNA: TGTGCCAGCAGTCCCGACAGTTCAAATCAGCCCCAGCATTTT.

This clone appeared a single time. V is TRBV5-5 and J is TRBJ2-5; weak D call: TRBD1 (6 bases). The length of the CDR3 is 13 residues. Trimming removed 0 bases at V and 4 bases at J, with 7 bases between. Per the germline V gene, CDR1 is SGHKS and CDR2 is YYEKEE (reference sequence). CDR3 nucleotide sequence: TGTGCCAGCAGCTTGGCAGGGGCAGAGACCCAGTACTTC. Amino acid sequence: CASSLAGAETQYF.

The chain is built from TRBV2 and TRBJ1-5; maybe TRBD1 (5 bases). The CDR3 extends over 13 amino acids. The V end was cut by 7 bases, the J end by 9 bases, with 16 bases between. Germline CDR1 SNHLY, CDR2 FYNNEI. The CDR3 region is CASKGSGGGPQHF. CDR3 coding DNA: TGTGCCAGCAAAGGGTCGGGGGGAGGGCCCCAGCATTTT.

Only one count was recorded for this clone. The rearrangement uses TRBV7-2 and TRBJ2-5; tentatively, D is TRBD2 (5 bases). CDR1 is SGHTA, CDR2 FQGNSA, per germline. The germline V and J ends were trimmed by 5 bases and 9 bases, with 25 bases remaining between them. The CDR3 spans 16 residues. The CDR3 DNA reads TGTGCCAGCAGCCTAGGGAGTAGCCTAAGTGTGCGGGCCCAGTACTTC. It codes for CASSLGSSLSVRAQYF. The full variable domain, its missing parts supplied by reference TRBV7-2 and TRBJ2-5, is GAGVSQSPSNKVTEKGKDVELRCDPISGHTALYWYRQSLGQGLEFLIYFQGNSAPDKSGLPSDRFSAERTGGSVSTLTIQRTQQEDSAVYLCASSLGSSLSVRAQYFGPGTRLLVL.

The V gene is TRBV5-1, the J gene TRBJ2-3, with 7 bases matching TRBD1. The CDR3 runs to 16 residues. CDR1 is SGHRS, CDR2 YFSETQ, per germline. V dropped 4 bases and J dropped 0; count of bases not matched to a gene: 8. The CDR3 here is CASSQTGWVSTDTQYF. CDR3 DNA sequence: TGCGCCAGCAGCCAGACAGGGTGGGTTAGCACAGATACGCAGTATTTT.

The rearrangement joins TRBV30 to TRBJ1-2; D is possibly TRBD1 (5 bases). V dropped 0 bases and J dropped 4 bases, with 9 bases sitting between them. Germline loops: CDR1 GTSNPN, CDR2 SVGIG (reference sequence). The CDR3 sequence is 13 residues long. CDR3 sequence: CAWSVGHSYGYTF. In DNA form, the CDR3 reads TGTGCCTGGAGTGTAGGACACAGCTATGGCTACACCTTC.

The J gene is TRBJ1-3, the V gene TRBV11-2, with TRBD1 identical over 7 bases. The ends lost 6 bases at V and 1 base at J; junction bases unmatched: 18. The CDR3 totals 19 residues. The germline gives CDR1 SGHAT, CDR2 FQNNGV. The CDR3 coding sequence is TGTGCCAGCAGGCATCTGGCCATCACAGGGGATAGGTCTGGAAACACCATATATTTT. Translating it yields CASRHLAITGDRSGNTIYF.

DNA of the CDR3: TGCGCCAGCAGCCAATATGTGACAGCGACTGAAGCTTTCTTT. This gives the protein CASSQYVTATEAFF. This rearrangement joins TRBV4-1 to TRBJ1-1, with D possibly being TRBD1 (5 bases). Trimming stripped 2 bases from V and 5 bases from J, with 12 bases between. Germline V gene lookup returns CDR1 MGHRA and CDR2 YSYEKL. This CDR3 is built from 14 residues.

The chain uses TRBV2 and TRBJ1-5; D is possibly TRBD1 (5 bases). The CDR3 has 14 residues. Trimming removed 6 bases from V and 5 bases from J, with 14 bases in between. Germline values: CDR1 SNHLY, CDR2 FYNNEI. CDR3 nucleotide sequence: TGTGCCAGCAGCCTTCAAGGGGAAGATCAGCCCCAGCATTTT. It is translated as CASSLQGEDQPQHF.

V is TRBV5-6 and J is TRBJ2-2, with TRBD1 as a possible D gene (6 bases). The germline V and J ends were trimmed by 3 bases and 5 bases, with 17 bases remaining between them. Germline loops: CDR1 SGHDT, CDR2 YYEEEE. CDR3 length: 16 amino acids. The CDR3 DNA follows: TGTGCCAGCAGCTCCACCAGGGGCGGTGGGACCGGGGAGCTGTTTTTT. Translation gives CASSSTRGGGTGELFF.

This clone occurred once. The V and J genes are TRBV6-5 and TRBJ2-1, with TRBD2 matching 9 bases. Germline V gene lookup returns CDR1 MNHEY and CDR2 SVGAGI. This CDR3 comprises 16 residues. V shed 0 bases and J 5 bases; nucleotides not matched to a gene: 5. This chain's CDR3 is CASSYSRTSVHNEQFF. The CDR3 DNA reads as TGTGCCAGCAGTTACTCAAGGACTAGCGTACACAATGAGCAGTTCTTC.

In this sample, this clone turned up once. The CDR3, as DNA: TGTGCCAGCAGCCAACCAGGGAATTCACCCCTCCACTTT. Its protein product is CASSQPGNSPLHF. This chain connects TRBV5-4 to TRBJ1-6, with a weak D call TRBD1 (5 bases). Between the trimmed V and J ends, which lost 4 bases and 7 bases, there was a span of 9 bases. The CDR3 length is 13 residues. Germline assignment: CDR1 SGHNT and CDR2 YYREEE (reference sequence). The complete variable domain, with remaining parts taken from reference TRBV5-4 and TRBJ1-6, reads ETGVTQSPTHLIKTRGQQVTLRCSSQSGHNTVSWYQQALGQGPQFIFQYYREEENGRGNFPPRFSGLQFPNYSSELNVNALELDDSALYLCASSQPGNSPLHFGNGTRLTVT.

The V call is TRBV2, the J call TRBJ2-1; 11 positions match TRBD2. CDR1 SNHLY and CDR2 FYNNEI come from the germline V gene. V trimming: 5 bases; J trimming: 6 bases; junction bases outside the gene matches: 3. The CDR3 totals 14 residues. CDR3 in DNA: TGTGCCAGCAGTCCCCTAGCGGGAGGCAATGAGCAGTTCTTC. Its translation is CASSPLAGGNEQFF.

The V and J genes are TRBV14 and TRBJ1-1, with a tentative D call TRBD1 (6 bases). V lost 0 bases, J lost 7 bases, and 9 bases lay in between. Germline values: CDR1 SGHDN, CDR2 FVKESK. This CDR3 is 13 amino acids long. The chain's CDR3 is CASSQDWDIEAFF. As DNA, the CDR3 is TGTGCCAGCAGCCAAGATTGGGACATTGAAGCTTTCTTT.

DNA for the CDR3: TGCGCCAGCAGCGCCAGGGAGGCTAAGGGGAATGAGCAGTTCTTC. Translating it yields CASSAREAKGNEQFF. The chain links TRBV5-1 to TRBJ2-1; TRBD2 might be the D (6 bases). The germline gives CDR1 SGHRS, CDR2 YFSETQ. The length of the CDR3 is 15 residues. V was trimmed by 4 bases and J by 7 bases, leaving 18 bases between them.

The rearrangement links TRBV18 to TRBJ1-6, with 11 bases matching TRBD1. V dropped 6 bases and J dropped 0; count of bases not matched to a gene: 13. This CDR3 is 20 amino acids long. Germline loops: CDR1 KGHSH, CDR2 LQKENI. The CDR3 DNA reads TGTGCCAGCTCTTCCGAAAGGGGACAGGGGGGAAGCTCCTATAATTCACCCCTCCACTTT. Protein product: CASSSERGQGGSSYNSPLHF.

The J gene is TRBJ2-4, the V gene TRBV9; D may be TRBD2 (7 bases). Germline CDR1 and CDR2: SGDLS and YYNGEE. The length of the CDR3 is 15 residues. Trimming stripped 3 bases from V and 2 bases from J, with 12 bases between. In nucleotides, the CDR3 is TGTGCCAGCAGCGAAACGGGGGGCCCCAAAAACATTCAGTACTTC. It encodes CASSETGGPKNIQYF.